One and the same sample provided the 7 T cell receptor beta chains below, sequenced in a study of T cell changes during pregnancy in multiple sclerosis. Sequencing used immunoSEQ multiplex PCR; TCRdb keeps in-frame clones, though not all of them. The sample lists over 65,000 clones; about 89% were seen once. The specimen comprised peripheral blood, sampled in the first trimester of pregnancy. Receptors were obtained from a female donor with multiple sclerosis, enrolled in a pregnancy study.

The chain carries TRBV5-1 and TRBJ2-2; D gene unclear. Trimming cost V 5 bases and J 4 bases, with 15 bases left between them. CDR1 is SGHRS and CDR2 is YFSETQ in the germline V gene. This CDR3 spans 15 amino acids. The DNA for the CDR3 is TGCGCCAGCAGTCAAGGTCCCCAGCGCACCGGGGAGCTGTTTTTT. Its protein is CASSQGPQRTGELFF.

V is TRBV9 and J is TRBJ1-3; D remains unclear. V lost 5 bases and J 0 bases, leaving 6 bases between the germline ends. Germline assignment: CDR1 SGDLS and CDR2 YYNGEE. The CDR3 has 13 residues. Written as DNA, the CDR3 is TGTGCCAGCAGACCCAGCTCTGGAAACACCATATATTTT. Translation gives CASRPSSGNTIYF. The variable domain in full, with the rest retrieved from reference TRBV9 and TRBJ1-3, is DSGVTQTPKHLITATGQRVTLRCSPRSGDLSVYWYQQSLDQGLQFLIQYYNGEERAKGNILERFSAQQFPDLHSELNLSSLELGDSALYFCASRPSSGNTIYFGEGSWLTVV.

The rearrangement joins TRBV14 to TRBJ2-1, with 7 bases lining up with TRBD2. This CDR3 spans 13 amino acids. Germline lookup yields CDR1 SGHDN and CDR2 FVKESK. V dropped 1 base and J dropped 10; count of bases not matched to a gene: 4. The CDR3 region has the DNA TGTGCCAGCAGCCAAGGCGGGGGATACGAGCAGTTCTTC. Its protein product is CASSQGGGYEQFF.

The chain combines TRBV9 with TRBJ2-7; D might be TRBD1 (5 bases). The CDR3 is 13 residues long. Germline-derived CDR1 and CDR2 are SGDLS and YYNGEE. V was clipped by 0 bases and J by 3 bases, with 7 bases between them. CDR3 residues: CASSVEGRYEQYF. CDR3 sequence (DNA): TGTGCCAGCAGCGTAGAGGGGCGCTACGAGCAGTACTTC.

The chain employs TRBV5-1 and TRBJ1-1, with D possibly TRBD1 on 5 matching bases. CDR1 is SGHRS and CDR2 is YFSETQ in the germline V gene. V shed 5 bases and J shed 1 base, with 15 bases lying between them. The CDR3 loop spans 15 amino acids. DNA of the CDR3: TGCGCCAGCAGGGGTTGGGGCAGCAAGAACACTGAAGCTTTCTTT. It yields the protein CASRGWGSKNTEAFF.

The gene calls are TRBV28 and TRBJ1-2, with 7 positions matching TRBD1. The CDR3 extends over 13 amino acids. Per germline, CDR1 MDHEN and CDR2 SYDVKM. V lost 4 bases and J lost 5; bases outside the gene matches: 4. For the CDR3, the DNA is TGTGCCAGCAGTTCCACGACAGGGTATGGCTACACCTTC. Amino acids: CASSSTTGYGYTF.

The V and J genes are TRBV4-3 and TRBJ2-3; 9 positions match TRBD1. There are 15 residues in the CDR3. Germline CDR1 LGHNA, CDR2 YSLEER. J lost 2 bases, V lost 4 bases, and 4 bases had no gene match. As DNA, the CDR3 is TGCGCCAGCAGCCCAGGACAGGGGTACACAGATACGCAGTATTTT. This codes for CASSPGQGYTDTQYF.